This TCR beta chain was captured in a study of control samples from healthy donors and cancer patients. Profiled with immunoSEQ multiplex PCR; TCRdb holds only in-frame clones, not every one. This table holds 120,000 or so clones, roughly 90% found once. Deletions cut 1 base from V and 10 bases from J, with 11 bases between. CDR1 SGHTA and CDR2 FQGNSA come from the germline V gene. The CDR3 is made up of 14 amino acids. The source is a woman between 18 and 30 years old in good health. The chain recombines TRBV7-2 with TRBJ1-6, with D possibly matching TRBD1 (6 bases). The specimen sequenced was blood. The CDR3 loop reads CASSLGNRDSPLHF. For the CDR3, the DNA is TGTGCCAGCAGCTTAGGAAACAGGGACTCACCCCTCCACTTT.